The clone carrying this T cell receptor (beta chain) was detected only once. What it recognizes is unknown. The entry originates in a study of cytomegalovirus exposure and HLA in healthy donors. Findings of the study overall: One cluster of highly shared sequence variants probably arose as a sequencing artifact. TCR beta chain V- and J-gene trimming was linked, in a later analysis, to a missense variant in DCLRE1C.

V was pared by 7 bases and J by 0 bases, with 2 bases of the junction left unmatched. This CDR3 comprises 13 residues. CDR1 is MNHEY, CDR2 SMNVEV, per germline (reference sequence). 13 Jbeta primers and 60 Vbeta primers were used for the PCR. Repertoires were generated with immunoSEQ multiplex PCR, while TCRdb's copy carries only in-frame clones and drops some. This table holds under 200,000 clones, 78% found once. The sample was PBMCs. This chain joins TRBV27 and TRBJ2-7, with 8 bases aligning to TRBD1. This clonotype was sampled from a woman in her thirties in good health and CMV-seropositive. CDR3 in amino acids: CASTDRGSYEQYF. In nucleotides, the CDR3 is TGTGCCAGCACCGACAGGGGCTCCTACGAGCAGTACTTC.